This T cell receptor beta chain was documented in a study of control samples from healthy donors and cancer patients. Of note for this clone: Its ends do not fully match the called genes, so a read error is possible.

TCRdb's table, derived via immunoSEQ multiplex PCR, lists solely in-frame clones and lacks some. The profile shows tens of thousands of clones, more than 85% of them singletons. The CDR3 loop spans 13 amino acids. The sample consisted of blood. The sequence came from a woman in her 50s in good health. The V call is TRBV12-3 or TRBV12-4, the J call TRBJ1-2; 10 nucleotides match TRBD1. CDR3 sequence reads: CASSLRTGGTLGF. DNA of the CDR3: TGTGCCAGCAGTTTAAGGACAGGGGGTACGCTTGGATTC.